The 29 T cell receptor beta chains below all came from one sample that was sequenced in a study of cytomegalovirus exposure and HLA in healthy donors. 60 Vbeta and 13 Jbeta primers were used in PCR. This table comes from immunoSEQ multiplex PCR, and its TCRdb copy is limited to in-frame clones, with some not included. The data contain roughly 88,000 clones, approximately 76% of them singletons. The sample was PBMCs. These receptors were collected from a man aged 30 to 45 in good health and CMV-seropositive.

The V gene is TRBV29-1, the J gene TRBJ1-2, with 8 nucleotides matching TRBD1. The CDR3 has 15 amino acids. V lost 7 bases and J lost 4; bases outside the gene matches: 14. The germline gives CDR1 SQVTM, CDR2 ANQGSEA. In DNA form, the CDR3 reads TGCAGCGCCCGAGAGACAGGGGCGCCGATCTATGGCTACACCTTC. It codes for CSARETGAPIYGYTF. The whole variable domain, filled in from reference TRBV29-1 and TRBJ1-2, reads SAVISQKPSRDICQRGTSLTIQCQVDSQVTMMFWYRQQPGQSLTLIATANQGSEATYESGFVIDKFPISRPNLTFSTLTVSNMSPEDSSIYLCSARETGAPIYGYTFGSGTRLTVV.

The chain is built from TRBV9 and TRBJ2-5; tentatively, D is TRBD1 (5 bases). Trimming took 0 bases from V and 1 from J, leaving 10 bases between them. CDR1 SGDLS and CDR2 YYNGEE come from the germline V gene. The CDR3 covers 15 residues. The CDR3 nucleotides read TGTGCCAGCAGCGTAGGAGAACAGGTCCAAGAGACCCAGTACTTC. Its translation: CASSVGEQVQETQYF.

The chain recombines TRBV6-6 with TRBJ2-1; 7 bases line up with TRBD2. Losses at the gene ends were 2 bases for V and 1 base for J; bases not matched to a gene: 2. CDR1 MNHNY and CDR2 SVGAGI come from the germline V gene (reference sequence). The CDR3 length is 15 residues. CDR3 bases: TGTGCCAGCAGTTACGTGGGAGGGTCCTACAATGAGCAGTTCTTC. Translation gives CASSYVGGSYNEQFF.

The chain is built from TRBV7-6 and TRBJ1-1; 11 bases align to TRBD1. CDR3 length: 17 amino acids. Germline loops: CDR1 SGHVS, CDR2 FNYEAQ. V lost 2 bases, J lost 0 bases, and 5 bases stayed unmatched. The CDR3 loop is CASSLPGQGAMNTEAFF. CDR3 nucleotide sequence: TGTGCCAGCAGCTTACCCGGACAGGGGGCGATGAACACTGAAGCTTTCTTT.

This chain joins TRBV19 and TRBJ2-1; 12 nucleotides line up with TRBD1. J lost 0 bases, V lost 5 bases, and 11 bases had no gene match. This CDR3 is built from 19 residues. Germline CDR1 is LNHDA and CDR2 is SQIVND (reference sequence). CDR3 region: CASSGRDRGRVSSYNEQFF. As DNA, the CDR3 is TGTGCCAGTAGTGGGAGGGACAGGGGGCGGGTGAGCTCCTACAATGAGCAGTTCTTC.

The rearrangement joins TRBV19 to TRBJ2-3, with D unresolved. The CDR3 length is 16 residues. Trimming cost V 0 bases and J 1 base, with 11 bases left between them. CDR1 and CDR2 from the germline V gene are LNHDA and SQIVND (reference sequence). CDR3 sequence (DNA): TGTGCCAGTAGTATAGATGAACTCACAGGCACAGATACGCAGTATTTT. This gives the protein CASSIDELTGTDTQYF.

CDR3 in amino acids: CASSSGGRDTQYF. In DNA, the CDR3 is TGCGCCAGCAGCTCAGGGGGGAGGGATACGCAGTATTTT. V gene TRBV5-1 combines with J gene TRBJ2-3; TRBD1 is a possible D gene (7 bases). CDR1 SGHRS and CDR2 YFSETQ come from the germline V gene. This CDR3 comprises 13 residues. Trimming stripped 3 bases from V and 6 bases from J, with 11 bases between.

This clone was seen just once. The gene calls are TRBV5-1 and TRBJ1-5; the D is unclear. Trimming pared 0 bases from V and 1 base from J, leaving 8 bases between. The CDR3 runs 15 residues. Germline CDR1 and CDR2: SGHRS and YFSETQ. The CDR3 reads CASSLAGISNQPQHF. CDR3 DNA: TGCGCCAGCAGCTTGGCAGGTATAAGCAATCAGCCCCAGCATTTT.

In regard to this clone: The junction does not match germline at one end; this may be a read error. The CDR3 region is CSSSLLGGQDEKLFF. As DNA, the CDR3 is TGTTCCAGCAGCTTATTGGGAGGACAGGATGAAAAACTGTTTTTT. V gene TRBV7-9 combines with J gene TRBJ1-4; 7 bases map to TRBD1. The CDR3 is 15 amino acids. From germline, CDR1 is SEHNR and CDR2 FQNEAQ (reference sequence).

The V gene is TRBV11-2, the J gene TRBJ2-3; perhaps TRBD1 as D (5 bases). The germline V and J ends were trimmed by 5 bases and 7 bases, with 13 bases remaining between them. Germline CDR1 and CDR2: SGHAT and FQNNGV. The CDR3 is 13 amino acids. The DNA for the CDR3 is TGTGCCAGCAGCCCTTTGACAGAGCATACGCAGTATTTT. Amino acid sequence: CASSPLTEHTQYF. Full variable domain (remainder filled in from reference TRBV11-2 and TRBJ2-3): EAGVAQSPRYKIIEKRQSVAFWCNPISGHATLYWYQQILGQGPKLLIQFQNNGVVDDSQLPKDRFSAERLKGVDSTLKIQPAKLEDSAVYLCASSPLTEHTQYFGPGTRLTVL.

The chain recombines TRBV2 with TRBJ2-2; D gene unclear. V lost 6 bases and J 4 bases, leaving 9 bases between the germline ends. The CDR3 is made up of 13 amino acids. Germline loops: CDR1 SNHLY, CDR2 FYNNEI. Written as DNA, the CDR3 is TGTGCCAGCAGGGCAGAACCCACCGGGGAGCTGTTTTTT. It codes for CASRAEPTGELFF.

The chain employs TRBV19 and TRBJ1-6; tentative D call: TRBD1 (5 bases). Germline CDR1 LNHDA, CDR2 SQIVND (reference sequence). V was shortened by 5 bases and J by 13 bases, with 21 bases between the two germline ends. CDR3 length: 15 amino acids. The CDR3 sequence: CASSGVQGNNFPLHF. The CDR3 DNA follows: TGTGCCAGTAGTGGGGTTCAGGGAAATAATTTCCCCCTCCACTTT.

The V gene is TRBV9, the J gene TRBJ2-4; 11 bases fit TRBD2. The V and J ends lost 2 bases and 0 bases, in that order; junction bases with no gene match: 4. The CDR3 is made up of 17 amino acids. In germline, CDR1 is SGDLS, CDR2 YYNGEE. The CDR3, as DNA: TGTGCCAGCAGCGTTACTAGCGGGAGATTAGCCAAAAACATTCAGTACTTC. This sequence encodes CASSVTSGRLAKNIQYF.

The rearrangement joins TRBV6-1 to TRBJ2-5; TRBD1 aligns across 9 bases. This CDR3 is 13 amino acids long. V was clipped by 11 bases and J by 9 bases; unmatched bases: 13. Per the germline V gene, CDR1 is MNHNS and CDR2 is SASEGT. CDR3 nucleotides: TGTGCCGGAGTAACCGGGACAGGGTTAGCCCAGTACTTC. Its translation: CAGVTGTGLAQYF.

This chain connects TRBV6-5 to TRBJ2-1; D might be TRBD1 (5 bases). CDR1 is MNHEY and CDR2 is SVGAGI in the germline V gene. The CDR3 contains 13 residues. V lost 6 bases, J lost 3 bases, and 9 bases lay in between. For the CDR3, the DNA is TGTGCCAGCAGACCCGACAGCTACAATGAGCAGTTCTTC. Amino acid sequence: CASRPDSYNEQFF.

The chain employs TRBV6-5 and TRBJ2-3; D gene ambiguous. Germline V gene lookup returns CDR1 MNHEY and CDR2 SVGAGI. The V gene lost 7 bases and the J gene lost 7 bases, with 9 bases spanning the gap. This CDR3 spans 11 amino acids. The CDR3 is CASTERYTQYF. The CDR3 nucleotides read TGTGCCAGCACCGAACGGTATACGCAGTATTTT.

This chain joins TRBV4-3 and TRBJ1-1, with a tentative D call TRBD1 (6 bases). V lost 1 base, J lost 2 bases, and 14 bases lay in between. The germline gives CDR1 LGHNA, CDR2 YSLEER. The CDR3 is 16 amino acids. In nucleotides, the CDR3 is TGCGCCAGCAGCCAAGTCCTAGGGGGACAAAACACTGAAGCTTTCTTT. This codes for CASSQVLGGQNTEAFF.

The rearrangement uses TRBV27 and TRBJ1-1, with D hard to call. Trimming cost V 7 bases and J 4 bases, with 13 bases left between them. Germline values: CDR1 MNHEY, CDR2 SMNVEV (reference sequence). There are 13 residues in the CDR3. CDR3 in DNA: TGTGCCAGCAAATATCTTGAGGGCACTGAAGCTTTCTTT. Its translation: CASKYLEGTEAFF.

The chain combines TRBV6-6 with TRBJ2-7; TRBD2 agrees at 10 bases. Trimming cost V 6 bases and J 4 bases; bases outside gene matches: 6. CDR1 MNHNY and CDR2 SVGAGI come from the germline V gene (reference sequence). The CDR3 is made up of 14 amino acids. In DNA, the CDR3 is TGTGCCAGCAGGCGACTAGCGGGCCTGTACGAGCAGTACTTC. Translation: CASRRLAGLYEQYF.

This chain connects TRBV5-1 to TRBJ2-3, with D perhaps matching TRBD2 (5 bases). This CDR3 is built from 14 residues. Germline CDR1 reads SGHRS; CDR2 reads YFSETQ. Between the trimmed V and J ends, which lost 8 bases and 5 bases, there was a span of 18 bases. This CDR3 is CASAPSGGGDTQYF. The CDR3 bases are TGCGCCAGTGCACCAAGCGGAGGTGGAGATACGCAGTATTTT.

This chain joins TRBV19 and TRBJ2-4, with D perhaps TRBD1 (6 bases). This CDR3 has 17 amino acids. Trimming pared 2 bases from V and 0 bases from J, leaving 14 bases between. The germline CDR1 and CDR2 sequences are LNHDA and SQIVND (reference sequence). CDR3 amino acids: CASSIRTDLLAKNIQYF. CDR3 coding DNA: TGTGCCAGTAGTATACGGACAGACCTTCTAGCCAAAAACATTCAGTACTTC.

This chain joins TRBV14 and TRBJ2-3; 8 nucleotides agree with TRBD1. The CDR3 spans 17 residues. Germline V gene data show CDR1 as SGHDN and CDR2 as FVKESK. With 4 bases clipped from V and 3 bases from J, the junction kept 12 bases outside the gene matches. DNA of the CDR3: TGTGCCAGCAGCCCATTAGGAGACAGGGGTCGGACAGATACGCAGTATTTT. This encodes CASSPLGDRGRTDTQYF. Based on the CDR3 plus reference TRBV14 and TRBJ2-3, the full variable domain is EAGVTQFPSHSVIEKGQTVTLRCDPISGHDNLYWYRRVMGKEIKFLLHFVKESKQDESGMPNNRFLAERTGGTYSTLKVQPAELEDSGVYFCASSPLGDRGRTDTQYFGPGTRLTVL.

This clone was observed a few times. The chain uses TRBV4-3 and TRBJ2-1; 7 positions match TRBD2. Trimming at V came to 2 bases and at J to 4 bases, leaving 11 bases not matched to a gene. The CDR3 is made up of 17 amino acids. Germline CDR1 and CDR2: LGHNA and YSLEER. In DNA form, the CDR3 reads TGCGCCAGCAGCCAACGCCTCCTGGGGGGGTTATACAATGAGCAGTTCTTC. As protein: CASSQRLLGGLYNEQFF.

V gene TRBV14 combines with J gene TRBJ2-1; 8 nucleotides agree with TRBD1. This CDR3 is built from 15 residues. Germline loops: CDR1 SGHDN, CDR2 FVKESK. Trimming took 4 bases from V and 7 from J; bases not matched to a gene: 9. In DNA form, the CDR3 reads TGTGCCAGCAGCCTAGACTGGACAGGGCGGAATGAGCAGTTCTTC. Encoded protein: CASSLDWTGRNEQFF.

Only a few counts were recorded for this clone. The rearrangement links TRBV7-9 to TRBJ1-4; TRBD1 is a possible D gene (5 bases). This CDR3 comprises 12 residues. V gave up 5 bases and J gave up 11 bases, with 12 bases separating them. Germline CDR1 is SEHNR and CDR2 is FQNEAQ (reference sequence). The CDR3 DNA sequence: TGTGCCAGCAGCCCCCAGGGAGGGAAACTGTTTTTT. This codes for CASSPQGGKLFF. Full variable domain (outside the CDR3, taken from reference TRBV7-9 and TRBJ1-4): DTGVSQNPRHKITKRGQNVTFRCDPISEHNRLYWYRQTLGQGPEFLTYFQNEAQLEKSRLLSDRFSAERPKGSFSTLEIQRTEQGDSAMYLCASSPQGGKLFFGSGTQLSVL.

The V call is TRBV2, the J call TRBJ1-1; D remains ambiguous. V was pared by 4 bases and J by 9 bases, with 12 bases between. CDR1 is SNHLY, CDR2 FYNNEI, per germline. CDR3 length: 12 amino acids. CDR3 amino acids: CASSVSGMKAFF. In DNA form, the CDR3 reads TGTGCCAGCAGTGTTAGTGGTATGAAAGCTTTCTTT.

With regard to this clone: Germline and junction disagree at one end, which may indicate a read error. The rearrangement links TRBV7-9 to TRBJ1-1, with TRBD1 as a possible D gene (5 bases). This CDR3 comprises 17 residues. Germline V lookup: CDR1 SEHNR, CDR2 FQNEAQ (reference sequence). DNA of the CDR3: TGTTCCAGCAGCCCCAGGGTTACAGGATGGGAGGTCACTGAAGCTTTCTTT. Translated, it gives CSSSPRVTGWEVTEAFF.

The chain combines TRBV27 with TRBJ2-2; 9 nucleotides agree with TRBD1. Germline assignment: CDR1 MNHEY and CDR2 SMNVEV (reference sequence). J was trimmed by 7 bases and V by 2 bases; bases with no gene match: 8. This CDR3 comprises 16 residues. In DNA, the CDR3 is TGTGCCAGCAGTTTACGGGACAGGGAGGGGGACGGGGAGCTGTTTTTT. Protein product: CASSLRDREGDGELFF.

On this clone itself: A junction boundary mismatches the germline segment, possibly from a read error. This sequence joins TRBV7-9 and TRBJ2-1, with a weak D call TRBD2 (5 bases). The V gene's germline CDR1 is SEHNR and CDR2 FQNEAQ (reference sequence). The CDR3 contains 14 residues. The CDR3 DNA follows: TGTTCCAGCAGCTTAGTAGGCGGGCCGGGTGAGCAGTTCTTC. The encoded protein is CSSSLVGGPGEQFF.